The 29 T cell receptor beta chains in this list originate from one sample, sequenced in a study of blood T cell repertoires in COVID-19. Sequencing was performed with immunoSEQ multiplex PCR; in TCRdb, only in-frame clones are kept and a portion is missing. The table records some 55,000 clones, about nine tenths of them present only once. Sequences were obtained from peripheral blood. These receptors were collected from a woman aged 40 to 49 with active COVID-19.

This clone was found a few times. This chain links TRBV11-2 with TRBJ1-6, with 8 positions matching TRBD1. This CDR3 contains 15 residues. The junction had 3 bases not matched to a gene; V was cut back by 5 bases and J by 3 bases. Germline CDR1 and CDR2: SGHAT and FQNNGV. This CDR3 is CASSVGTGYNSPLHF. CDR3 in DNA: TGTGCCAGCAGCGTCGGGACAGGCTATAATTCACCCCTCCACTTT.

The chain uses TRBV2 and TRBJ2-1; 13 nucleotides match TRBD2. CDR3 length equals 18 residues. Germline loops: CDR1 SNHLY, CDR2 FYNNEI. Trimming removed 3 bases from V and 9 bases from J; junction bases left unmatched: 14. DNA of the CDR3: TGTGCCAGCAGTGATAGGGCGAGGGGACTAGCGGGGTTCGGTGAGCAGTTCTTC. As protein: CASSDRARGLAGFGEQFF.

This chain joins TRBV2 and TRBJ2-1, with TRBD1 as a possible D gene (5 bases). Looked up from germline, CDR1 is SNHLY and CDR2 is FYNNEI. The CDR3 spans 16 residues. V was pared by 6 bases and J by 0 bases, with 15 bases between. In nucleotides, the CDR3 is TGTGCCAGCAGAGATCCAGGTGGGGCCTCCTACAATGAGCAGTTCTTC. This encodes CASRDPGGASYNEQFF.

The rearrangement links TRBV6-2 or TRBV6-3 to TRBJ2-3; 9 bases fit TRBD2. Germline-derived CDR1 and CDR2 are MNHEY and SVGEGT. The trim removed 2 bases at V and 5 bases at J, leaving 8 bases unmatched. CDR3 length: 16 residues. CDR3 protein: CASSYPPGGGGDTQYF. In DNA form, the CDR3 reads TGTGCCAGCAGTTACCCCCCGGGCGGGGGGGGAGATACGCAGTATTTT.

This chain connects TRBV5-8 to TRBJ1-5; D gene ambiguous. The germline CDR1 and CDR2 sequences are SGHTS and YDEGEE. This CDR3 region has 13 residues. Between the trimmed V and J ends, which lost 2 bases and 4 bases, there was a span of 7 bases. As DNA, the CDR3 is TGTGCCAGCAGCTTCACGGGGAATCAGCCCCAGCATTTT. This translates into CASSFTGNQPQHF.

The chain uses TRBV7-8 and TRBJ2-1, with 12 positions matching TRBD2. The CDR3 is made up of 16 amino acids. After removal of 1 base from V and 7 bases from J, the junction contained 5 bases not matched to a gene. Germline-derived CDR1 and CDR2 are SGHVS and FQNEAQ. The CDR3 sequence is CASSLDGLAGRNEQFF. The CDR3 nucleotides are TGTGCCAGCAGCTTAGATGGACTAGCGGGAAGGAATGAGCAGTTCTTC.

This clone appeared a single time. The CDR3 here is CASSQDPPGLAGYALNTQYF. The CDR3 DNA reads TGTGCCAGCAGCCAAGACCCCCCAGGGCTAGCGGGGTACGCCCTGAATACGCAGTATTTT. J is TRBJ2-3 and V is TRBV4-2; TRBD2 matches at 9 bases. V shed 0 bases, J shed 7 bases, and the junction held 20 bases outside the gene matches. The V gene's germline CDR1 is LGHNA and CDR2 YNFKEQ. The CDR3 length is 20 residues.

The CDR3 coding sequence is TGTGCCAGCAGCTTAGTCCAGCGGGGGGGCCGGGAGACCCAGTACTTC. Translating it yields CASSLVQRGGRETQYF. The chain joins TRBV7-7 to TRBJ2-5, with 10 bases aligning to TRBD2. This CDR3 is built from 16 residues. From germline, CDR1 is SSHAT and CDR2 FNYEAQ (reference sequence). V lost 1 base and J lost 5; bases outside the gene matches: 7. The variable domain in full, with the rest retrieved from reference TRBV7-7 and TRBJ2-5, is GAGVSQSPRYKVTKRGQDVTLRCDPISSHATLYWYQQALGQGPEFLTYFNYEAQPDKSGLPSDRFSAERPEGSISTLTIQRTEQRDSAMYRCASSLVQRGGRETQYFGPGTRLLVL.

The rearrangement links TRBV11-2 to TRBJ1-2; a weak D match, TRBD1 (5 bases). The CDR3 is 13 amino acids. Per germline, CDR1 SGHAT and CDR2 FQNNGV. V was shortened by 1 base and J by 2 bases, with 5 bases between the two germline ends. CDR3 sequence: CASSLGGNYGYTF. DNA of the CDR3: TGTGCCAGCAGCTTAGGGGGCAACTATGGCTACACCTTC.

This rearrangement joins TRBV7-3 to TRBJ1-6; TRBD1 matches at 11 bases. The CDR3 consists of 14 residues. V lost 5 bases to trimming and J lost 9 bases; unmatched junction nucleotides: 3. Germline lookup yields CDR1 SGHTA and CDR2 FQGTGA. DNA of the CDR3: TGTGCCAGCAGCCCAGGACAGGGGGCTTCACCCCTCCACTTT. Its translation is CASSPGQGASPLHF.

This clone has a handful of counts. The gene calls are TRBV4-3 and TRBJ1-1; D gene unclear. V gave up 6 bases and J gave up 1 base, with 9 bases separating them. The CDR3 loop spans 13 amino acids. Germline CDR1 LGHNA, CDR2 YSLEER. The CDR3: CASSRGQNTEAFF. The CDR3 DNA follows: TGCGCCAGCAGTAGAGGTCAGAACACTGAAGCTTTCTTT.

The rearrangement joins TRBV7-8 to TRBJ2-2; D may be TRBD2 (6 bases). CDR1 and CDR2 from the germline V gene are SGHVS and FQNEAQ. The ends were cut back, 5 bases at V and 3 bases at J, with 19 bases in the middle. This CDR3 has 17 amino acids. The CDR3 region has the DNA TGTGCCAGCAGCCGACGGGGGACCCTTCGGGACACCGGGGAGCTGTTTTTT. The encoded protein is CASSRRGTLRDTGELFF.

V gene TRBV9 combines with J gene TRBJ2-5; D perhaps matches TRBD1 (6 bases). The germline V gene encodes CDR1 SGDLS and CDR2 YYNGEE. Trimming left V 4 bases short and J 5 bases short, with 24 bases between. The CDR3 length is 17 residues. The CDR3 DNA follows: TGTGCCAGCAGCCCCGTACTAGGTAGGGGGAGTCAGGAGACCCAGTACTTC. It yields the protein CASSPVLGRGSQETQYF.

The J gene is TRBJ1-3, the V gene TRBV27; 7 nucleotides line up with TRBD1. J was trimmed by 4 bases and V by 6 bases; bases with no gene match: 6. Germline CDR1 and CDR2: MNHEY and SMNVEV (reference sequence). CDR3 length equals 14 residues. CDR3 protein: CASRTGSGGNTIYF. The CDR3, as DNA: TGTGCCAGCAGGACAGGGTCAGGGGGAAACACCATATATTTT.

This rearrangement joins TRBV5-4 to TRBJ2-3; the D gene is possibly TRBD2 (6 bases). The V gene lost 1 base and the J gene lost 6 bases, with 15 bases spanning the gap. Germline V gene lookup returns CDR1 SGHNT and CDR2 YYREEE (reference sequence). This CDR3 region has 15 residues. The CDR3, as DNA: TGTGCCAGCAGCTTGCGGGGGAGCCCAAGGGATACGCAGTATTTT. Protein: CASSLRGSPRDTQYF.

The chain employs TRBV6-6 and TRBJ2-7; a weak D match, TRBD1 (5 bases). The CDR3 has 15 amino acids. In germline, CDR1 is MNHNY, CDR2 SVGAGI (reference sequence). V was pared by 6 bases and J by 2 bases, with 17 bases between. This CDR3 is CASSPPRQGTYEQYF. As DNA, the CDR3 is TGTGCCAGCAGCCCTCCGCGGCAGGGAACCTACGAGCAGTACTTC.

The chain uses TRBV5-1 and TRBJ2-7; 12 bases align to TRBD2. Unmatched junction bases numbered 12, after V lost 2 bases and J lost 0 bases. Germline CDR1 SGHRS, CDR2 YFSETQ. CDR3 size: 19 residues. The CDR3 DNA is TGCGCCAGCAGCTTCTTAGCCGGGACTAGCGGGTTCCCCTCCTACGAGCAGTACTTC. Encoded protein: CASSFLAGTSGFPSYEQYF. The full variable domain, rest sourced from reference TRBV5-1 and TRBJ2-7, is KAGVTQTPRYLIKTRGQQVTLSCSPISGHRSVSWYQQTPGQGLQFLFEYFSETQRNKGNFPGRFSGRQFSNSRSEMNVSTLELGDSALYLCASSFLAGTSGFPSYEQYFGPGTRLTVT.

The rearrangement uses TRBV3-1 (or the pseudogene TRBV3-2) and TRBJ1-2; TRBD1 matches at 8 bases. After removal of 4 bases from V and 9 bases from J, the junction contained 7 bases not matched to a gene. The CDR3 extends over 13 amino acids. CDR1 and CDR2 from the germline V gene are LGHDT and YNNKEL (reference sequence). The CDR3 loop is CASSPQQGASYTF. The CDR3 nucleotides read TGTGCCAGCAGCCCTCAGCAGGGGGCGAGCTACACCTTC.

The V call is TRBV3-1 (or the pseudogene TRBV3-2), the J call TRBJ2-2, with a tentative D call TRBD2 (5 bases). V was pared by 4 bases and J by 6 bases, with 6 bases between. Germline CDR1 and CDR2: LGHDT and YNNKEL (reference sequence). The length of the CDR3 is 12 residues. The CDR3 loop is CASSLRAGELFF. In DNA, the CDR3 is TGTGCCAGCAGCCTGCGGGCCGGGGAGCTGTTTTTT.

The chain has TRBV12-3 or TRBV12-4 and TRBJ2-7; a possible D gene is TRBD1 (5 bases). The CDR3 covers 13 residues. V was clipped by 2 bases and J by 3 bases, with 8 bases between them. Here the CDR3 reads CASSLQGNYEQYF. The CDR3 coding sequence is TGTGCCAGCAGTTTACAGGGAAACTACGAGCAGTACTTC.

The chain has TRBV3-1 (or the pseudogene TRBV3-2) and TRBJ2-2; 8 positions agree with TRBD2. Germline CDR1 and CDR2: LGHDT and YNNKEL (reference sequence). The CDR3 runs to 15 residues. The V segment lost 1 base and the J segment 4 bases; nucleotides outside the gene matches: 2. CDR3 sequence reads: CASSQGRGVTGELFF. CDR3 in DNA: TGTGCCAGCAGCCAAGGGCGGGGGGTCACCGGGGAGCTGTTTTTT.

The V and J genes are TRBV9 and TRBJ2-2; no clear D. CDR3 length: 14 residues. Germline V lookup: CDR1 SGDLS, CDR2 YYNGEE. Trimming removed 0 bases from V and 8 bases from J, with 11 bases in between. CDR3 DNA sequence: TGTGCCAGCAGCGTAGCGGGTAGAGGTGGGGAGCTGTTTTTT. It yields the protein CASSVAGRGGELFF.

The V and J genes are TRBV7-9 and TRBJ1-3, with no clear D. Germline CDR1 is SEHNR and CDR2 is FQNEAQ (reference sequence). The CDR3 loop spans 13 amino acids. Trimming pared 2 bases from V and 4 bases from J, leaving 6 bases between. For the CDR3, the DNA is TGTGCCAGCAGCTTATCCAGGGGAAACACCATATATTTT. It yields the protein CASSLSRGNTIYF. The full variable domain, with the rest looked up from reference TRBV7-9 and TRBJ1-3, is DTGVSQNPRHKITKRGQNVTFRCDPISEHNRLYWYRQTLGQGPEFLTYFQNEAQLEKSRLLSDRFSAERPKGSFSTLEIQRTEQGDSAMYLCASSLSRGNTIYFGEGSWLTVV.

The gene calls are TRBV6-1 and TRBJ1-2, with D tentatively TRBD1 (5 bases). Germline V gene data show CDR1 as MNHNS and CDR2 as SASEGT. Trimming took 2 bases from V and 2 from J, leaving 9 bases between them. The CDR3 contains 14 residues. Here the CDR3 DNA reads TGTGCCAGCAGTGAAACGACAGCCAACTATGGCTACACCTTC. Amino acid sequence: CASSETTANYGYTF.

The chain joins TRBV7-3 to TRBJ2-2; 9 bases line up with TRBD2. J was trimmed by 7 bases and V by 1 base; bases with no gene match: 1. This CDR3 contains 14 residues. Looked up from germline, CDR1 is SGHTA and CDR2 is FQGTGA. Here the CDR3 DNA reads TGTGCCAGCAGCTTAAATAGCGGGGGCGGGGAGCTGTTTTTT. As protein: CASSLNSGGGELFF.

V and J are TRBV28 and TRBJ2-1, with 9 bases fitting TRBD2. Germline V lookup: CDR1 MDHEN, CDR2 SYDVKM. The length of the CDR3 is 15 residues. V shed 2 bases, J shed 7 bases, and the junction held 6 bases outside the gene matches. The chain's CDR3 is CASSLGGGASNEQFF. CDR3 in DNA: TGTGCCAGCAGTTTAGGCGGGGGGGCCTCGAATGAGCAGTTCTTC.

J is TRBJ2-3 and V is TRBV24-1; no reliable D call. The V and J ends lost 3 bases and 7 bases respectively, with 7 bases between them. CDR3 length equals 12 residues. Germline assignment: CDR1 KGHDR and CDR2 SFDVKD. The CDR3 DNA reads as TGTGCCACCAGTGATCTAGGTTATACGCAGTATTTT. Translated: CATSDLGYTQYF.

The genes are TRBV10-3 and TRBJ2-1; TRBD1 is a possible D gene (5 bases). The CDR3 is 16 residues long. V dropped 0 bases and J dropped 9 bases, with 18 bases sitting between them. From germline, CDR1 is ENHRY and CDR2 SYGVKD. The CDR3 sequence is CAISESAGPEPSEQFF. The CDR3 region has the DNA TGTGCCATCAGTGAGTCGGCAGGGCCAGAACCAAGTGAGCAGTTCTTC.

The chain carries TRBV7-9 and TRBJ1-1; D might be TRBD1 (5 bases). Trimming took off 1 base at V and 4 bases at J, with 7 bases between the two ends. CDR3 size: 13 residues. The germline gives CDR1 SEHNR, CDR2 FQNEAQ (reference sequence). The CDR3 DNA sequence: TGTGCCAGCAGCTTAGGCAGGGCCACTGAAGCTTTCTTT. Its translation is CASSLGRATEAFF.